This T cell receptor beta chain emerged from a study of blood T cell repertoires in COVID-19. Looking at the study overall: Samples taken during acute and convalescent COVID-19 were collected in the United States, Italy and Spain. Nucleic acid was either cDNA or gDNA, and it came from T cells, B-cell-depleted T cells, or PBMCs.

In the authors' workflow: Researchers report that nucleated cell counts were estimated from reference gene primer amplification. Libraries were prepared by immunoSEQ multiplex PCR; TCRdb keeps only in-frame clonotypes and omits some of them. V and J calls plus clone size are reproduced from that table; the DNA served to infer D and trimming. The sample comprises over 120,000 clones, about 87% of which are singletons, and over 0.75% rests with the top ten. Trimming stripped 0 bases from V and 6 bases from J, with 12 bases between. There are 14 residues in the CDR3. Germline CDR1 and CDR2: SGHDT and YYEEEE.

This sequence originates from a woman aged 45-59 years with acute or convalescent COVID-19. What was sequenced was peripheral blood. The chain combines TRBV5-6 with TRBJ1-2, with D uncertain. CDR3 nucleotide sequence: TGTGCCAGCAGCTTGGAACCGCTCGGAGATGGCTACACCTTC. Protein product: CASSLEPLGDGYTF. Based on the CDR3 plus reference TRBV5-6 and TRBJ1-2, the full variable domain is DAGVTQSPTHLIKTRGQQVTLRCSPKSGHDTVSWYQQALGQGPQFIFQYYEEEERQRGNFPDRFSGHQFPNYSSELNVNALLLGDSALYLCASSLEPLGDGYTFGSGTRLTVV.